The 14 T cell receptor beta chains below come from one sample, sequenced in a study of blood T cell repertoires in COVID-19. The data were produced by immunoSEQ multiplex PCR, yet TCRdb's version contains in-frame clones alone and is incomplete. This table holds 100,000 or so clones, roughly two thirds found once. The sample comprised peripheral blood. The origin of the receptors is a man older than 75 with acute or convalescent COVID-19.

This clone turned up a few times. This chain connects TRBV28 to TRBJ1-3; D is unresolved. This CDR3 spans 14 amino acids. Looked up from germline, CDR1 is MDHEN and CDR2 is SYDVKM. Trimming removed 6 bases from V and 0 bases from J, with 9 bases in between. The CDR3 nucleotides read TGTGCCAGCAGCCGACATCACTCTGGAAACACCATATATTTT. Translating it yields CASSRHHSGNTIYF.

This clone was recorded many times. The gene calls are TRBV15 and TRBJ1-5; D is unclear. V was cut by 4 bases and J by 5 bases, with 12 bases left in between. Per the germline V gene, CDR1 is LNHNV and CDR2 is YYDKDF (reference sequence). The CDR3 consists of 14 residues. Written as DNA, the CDR3 is TGTGCCACCAGCAACTCAGGCCCTCATCAGCCCCAGCATTTT. It encodes CATSNSGPHQPQHF.

CDR3 nucleotides: TGTGCCAGCAGCTCGAGGAGGACTAGCACAGATACGCAGTATTTT. It yields the protein CASSSRRTSTDTQYF. The chain couples TRBV7-2 to TRBJ2-3; a possible D gene is TRBD2 (5 bases). The germline V gene encodes CDR1 SGHTA and CDR2 FQGNSA. Trimming stripped 4 bases from V and 0 bases from J, with 11 bases between. This CDR3 has 15 residues.

By share, this clone ranks as medium-sized (0.01 to 0.1%). This chain connects TRBV11-2 to TRBJ2-7; 9 bases fit TRBD1. Germline CDR1 SGHAT, CDR2 FQNNGV. CDR3 length equals 15 residues. The V and J ends lost 1 base and 7 bases, in that order; junction bases with no gene match: 8. Here the CDR3 DNA reads TGTGCCAGCAGCTTAGGACAGGGGGAAGTTCGGGAGCAGTACTTC. Translated: CASSLGQGEVREQYF.

The V and J genes are TRBV28 and TRBJ2-1, with D perhaps matching TRBD1 (6 bases). The CDR3 is 16 residues long. Germline values: CDR1 MDHEN, CDR2 SYDVKM. The V end lost 6 bases, the J end lost 3 bases, and 18 bases lay between the germline ends. CDR3: CASRRQGLGLYNEQFF. The DNA for the CDR3 is TGTGCCAGCAGACGCCAGGGGTTGGGGCTCTACAATGAGCAGTTCTTC.

The V call is TRBV28, the J call TRBJ2-3; 10 bases match TRBD2. CDR1 is MDHEN, CDR2 SYDVKM, per germline. The CDR3 loop spans 17 amino acids. V gave up 6 bases and J gave up 0 bases; unmatched junction bases: 9. The CDR3 sequence is CASSAEGLASSTDTQYF. In nucleotides, the CDR3 is TGTGCCAGCAGCGCAGAGGGACTAGCGTCTAGCACAGATACGCAGTATTTT.

This clone was detected ten times or more. The V call is TRBV6-5, the J call TRBJ1-3; TRBD1 might be the D (5 bases). Germline CDR1 MNHEY, CDR2 SVGAGI. This CDR3 is 14 amino acids long. V dropped 6 bases and J dropped 4 bases, with 13 bases sitting between them. The CDR3: CASSRDSVGNTIYF. The CDR3 DNA reads TGTGCCAGCAGCCGTGACAGCGTCGGAAACACCATATATTTT.

The chain combines TRBV15 with TRBJ1-1; possibly TRBD1 for D (6 bases). The ends were cut back, 5 bases at V and 0 bases at J, with 10 bases in the middle. Germline V gene data show CDR1 as LNHNV and CDR2 as YYDKDF (reference sequence). The CDR3 contains 14 residues. The CDR3 DNA reads as TGTGCCACCAGCGGGGACACATTGAACACTGAAGCTTTCTTT. Its translation is CATSGDTLNTEAFF.

The chain links TRBV7-9 to TRBJ2-7, with TRBD2 as a possible D gene (5 bases). Germline V gene lookup returns CDR1 SEHNR and CDR2 FQNEAQ (reference sequence). Trimming took 5 bases from V and 2 from J, leaving 10 bases between them. CDR3 length: 13 residues. The DNA of the CDR3 is TGTGCCAGCAGCCCGGGATTACCCTACGAGCAGTACTTC. It specifies CASSPGLPYEQYF.

J is TRBJ2-2 and V is TRBV19, with D maybe TRBD1 (5 bases). The ends were cut back, 3 bases at V and 7 bases at J, with 12 bases in the middle. The CDR3 has 14 residues. Germline values: CDR1 LNHDA, CDR2 SQIVND (reference sequence). CDR3 sequence: CASSISWGSGELFF. In nucleotides, the CDR3 is TGTGCCAGTAGTATTTCTTGGGGCAGCGGGGAGCTGTTTTTT.

This chain connects TRBV10-2 to TRBJ1-1, with 7 bases identical to TRBD1. J gave up 1 base and V 7 bases, and 3 bases lay outside the gene matches. Germline CDR1 WSHSY, CDR2 SAAADI. The CDR3 is 13 amino acids. CDR3 DNA: TGCGCCAGCACAGGGGGACGGAACACTGAAGCTTTCTTT. This sequence encodes CASTGGRNTEAFF.

The rearrangement uses TRBV6-5 and TRBJ1-5, with D possibly being TRBD1 (5 bases). The germline V gene has CDR1 MNHEY and CDR2 SVGAGI. The CDR3 consists of 15 residues. Between the trimmed V and J ends, which lost 4 bases and 2 bases, there was a span of 12 bases. The CDR3 sequence is CASSSRTGGNQPQHF. The CDR3 nucleotides are TGTGCCAGCAGTTCCCGCACGGGGGGCAATCAGCCCCAGCATTTT.

The chain is built from TRBV28 and TRBJ1-2; possibly TRBD1 for D (5 bases). Per germline, CDR1 MDHEN and CDR2 SYDVKM. The V gene lost 3 bases and the J gene lost 8 bases, with 10 bases spanning the gap. This CDR3 spans 12 amino acids. The CDR3 DNA reads TGTGCCAGCAGTTTTAGGGGCCGGGGCTACACCTTC. Translation gives CASSFRGRGYTF.

The chain joins TRBV11-2 to TRBJ2-3; 10 bases agree with TRBD2. With 4 bases clipped from V and 3 bases from J, the junction kept 4 bases outside the gene matches. The CDR3 is 15 amino acids. Germline V gene sequence: CDR1 SGHAT, CDR2 FQNNGV. CDR3 sequence reads: CASSSSGRLTDTQYF. The CDR3 DNA reads TGTGCCAGCAGCTCTAGCGGGAGATTGACAGATACGCAGTATTTT. Looking up the rest from reference TRBV11-2 and TRBJ2-3 gives the full variable domain: EAGVAQSPRYKIIEKRQSVAFWCNPISGHATLYWYQQILGQGPKLLIQFQNNGVVDDSQLPKDRFSAERLKGVDSTLKIQPAKLEDSAVYLCASSSSGRLTDTQYFGPGTRLTVL.